This T cell receptor (beta chain) came from a study of blood T cell repertoires in COVID-19. TCRdb keeps only in-frame clones here, not all; method: immunoSEQ multiplex PCR. The repertoire consists of 200,000 to 250,000 clones, with roughly 80% occurring once and the leading ten covering about 1.7%. The CDR3 runs to 13 residues. Trimming removed 0 bases from V and 5 bases from J, with 6 bases in between. Germline V gene lookup returns CDR1 SGHDT and CDR2 YYEEEE. Participants spanned ages roughly 18 to 95 years and resided in about two dozen US areas. The chain links TRBV5-6 to TRBJ2-1, with D possibly matching TRBD2 (6 bases). Source material: PBMCs or T cells enriched from blood (not recorded which). The sequence came from a man between 60 and 70 years old who had recovered from COVID-19. DNA of the CDR3: TGTGCCAGCAGCTTGGGCGGGGACAATGAGCAGTTCTTC. Its protein is CASSLGGDNEQFF.